Following are 23 T cell receptor beta chains from one sample sequenced in a study of vaccination and CD4 T cells after COVID-19. Their cognate antigens are unknown. The study sequenced cultured CD4+ T cell DNA using the Oncomine TCR Beta short-read assay. TCRdb analysed the PCR reads with MiXCR anew, one entry per CDR3 protein. The table includes around 12,000 distinct CDR3 sequences, 36% detected once. Treatment in this sample: roughly 10-day PBMC culture with coronavirus spike peptide pools or control peptides (ViraFEST assay). Source material: cultured CD4+ T cells from blood. The source is a human donor with COVID-19.

The chain employs TRBV4-1 and TRBJ1-4; D perhaps matches TRBD1 (5 bases). Germline V lookup: CDR1 MGHRA, CDR2 YSYEKL. Deletions cut 3 bases from V and 11 bases from J, with 19 bases between. CDR3 length: 15 amino acids. CDR3 coding DNA: TGCGCCAGCAGCCAGGGGAGGGACCTACGTGGGAAACTGTTTTTT. Translation gives CASSQGRDLRGKLFF.

In this sample, this clonotype is medium-sized. The chain uses TRBV27 and TRBJ1-2; D is unresolved. This CDR3 is 14 amino acids long. Trimming shortened V by 4 bases and J by 6 bases, and 15 bases separated the two germline ends. Germline-derived CDR1 and CDR2 are MNHEY and SMNVEV (reference sequence). CDR3 in DNA: TGTGCCAGCAGTTCGCGGGCGGGTGGGGATGGCTACACCTTC. Translating gives CASSSRAGGDGYTF.

This clonotype occurred a few times. The chain employs TRBV6-2 or TRBV6-3 and TRBJ2-3, with 13 bases that match TRBD2. J gave up 4 bases and V 2 bases, and 6 bases lay outside the gene matches. This CDR3 has 17 amino acids. Germline V gene lookup returns CDR1 MNHEY and CDR2 SVGEGT. This CDR3 is CASSYSQLAGGPDTQYF. The CDR3 region has the DNA TGTGCCAGCAGTTACAGCCAACTAGCGGGGGGGCCAGATACGCAGTATTTT.

This chain's CDR3 is CATSRDNQGERGEQYF. For the CDR3, the DNA is TGTGCCACCAGCAGAGATAATCAGGGAGAACGAGGCGAGCAGTACTTC. This chain joins TRBV15 and TRBJ2-7; D assignment may be TRBD1 or TRBD2 (5 bases each). CDR3 size: 16 residues. Trimming took 0 bases from V and 6 from J, leaving 18 bases between them. Germline V gene lookup returns CDR1 LNHNV and CDR2 YYDKDF (reference sequence). Looking up the rest from reference TRBV15 and TRBJ2-7 gives the full variable domain: DAMVIQNPRYQVTQFGKPVTLSCSQTLNHNVMYWYQQKSSQAPKLLFHYYDKDFNNEADTPDNFQSRRPNTSFCFLDIRSPGLGDTAMYLCATSRDNQGERGEQYFGPGTRLTVT.

This sequence joins TRBV27 and TRBJ2-7, with D possibly matching TRBD1 (6 bases). This CDR3 spans 17 amino acids. The V end lost 4 bases, the J end lost 4 bases, and 23 bases lay between the germline ends. CDR1 and CDR2 (germline): MNHEY, SMNVEV (reference sequence). CDR3 residues: CASSSITPGTLKYEQYF. CDR3 coding DNA: TGTGCCAGCAGTTCCATAACCCCCGGGACACTAAAGTACGAGCAGTACTTC.

This clonotype was detected only a few times. The chain links TRBV6-1 to TRBJ2-7, with a tentative D call TRBD1 (5 bases). The CDR3 extends over 14 amino acids. Trimming removed 7 bases from V and 5 bases from J, with 18 bases in between. CDR1 and CDR2 (germline): MNHNS, SASEGT. Written as DNA, the CDR3 is TGTGCCAGCACCAAGAGGATAGGGGCCGACGAGCAGTACTTC. Encoded protein: CASTKRIGADEQYF.

The rearrangement uses TRBV10-3 and TRBJ1-1; TRBD1 matches at 9 bases. The V gene's germline CDR1 is ENHRY and CDR2 SYGVKD. V shed 5 bases and J 1 base; nucleotides not matched to a gene: 11. The CDR3 is 17 residues long. The CDR3 nucleotides are TGTGCCATCAGTTCTACCGGGACAGGGCTAGGGAACACTGAAGCTTTCTTT. Amino acids: CAISSTGTGLGNTEAFF.

This clonotype was picked up a small number of times. The rearrangement links TRBV6-1 to TRBJ2-1, with D unclear. Germline CDR1 reads MNHNS; CDR2 reads SASEGT. The CDR3 has 13 amino acids. V was clipped by 6 bases and J by 9 bases, with 15 bases between them. CDR3 nucleotides: TGTGCCAGCAGGAGACCCCGAACGCGTGAGCAGTTCTTC. Translated, it gives CASRRPRTREQFF.

The genes are TRBV7-2 and TRBJ1-5, with D hard to call. The CDR3 contains 16 residues. CDR1 is SGHTA and CDR2 is FQGNSA in the germline V gene. V dropped 5 bases and J dropped 0 bases, with 14 bases sitting between them. The CDR3 region has the DNA TGTGCCAGCAGCCTGAGTGGACTTAATAGCAATCAGCCCCAGCATTTT. Translation: CASSLSGLNSNQPQHF.

This clonotype has just a few counts. This rearrangement joins TRBV20-1 to TRBJ2-5; 10 nucleotides agree with TRBD2. After removal of 3 bases from V and 5 bases from J, the junction contained 12 bases not matched to a gene. The length of the CDR3 is 16 residues. Germline V gene sequence: CDR1 DFQATT, CDR2 SNEGSKA (reference sequence). CDR3 residues: CSASLPSGGAGETQYF. CDR3 bases: TGCAGTGCTAGCTTACCCAGCGGGGGGGCCGGGGAGACCCAGTACTTC.

The rearrangement uses TRBV18 and TRBJ1-3, with TRBD1 matching over 7 bases. V trimming: 3 bases; J trimming: 0 bases; junction bases outside the gene matches: 5. The CDR3 is made up of 16 amino acids. In germline, CDR1 is KGHSH, CDR2 LQKENI. Here the CDR3 reads CASSPGQANSGNTIYF. The CDR3, as DNA: TGTGCCAGCTCACCTGGACAGGCAAACTCTGGAAACACCATATATTTT.

The V gene is TRBV12-3 or TRBV12-4, the J gene TRBJ2-4; 7 nucleotides line up with TRBD2. With 11 bases clipped from V and 1 base from J, the junction kept 11 bases outside the gene matches. The CDR3 runs to 15 residues. In DNA, the CDR3 is TGTGCCTGCCGCCCGTCCGGGGGGGCCAAAAACATTCAGTACTTC. Its translation is CACRPSGGAKNIQYF.

This clonotype was seen only a few times. The CDR3 spells CASSISVSGNTIYF. CDR3 DNA: TGTGCCAGTAGTATCTCCGTGTCTGGAAACACCATATATTTT. This rearrangement joins TRBV19 to TRBJ1-3; D is uncertain. The CDR3 totals 14 residues. Germline loops: CDR1 LNHDA, CDR2 SQIVND (reference sequence). The V end was cut by 3 bases, the J end by 1 base, with 7 bases between.

The genes are TRBV2 and TRBJ2-5, with 11 bases identical to TRBD2. Unmatched junction bases numbered 9, after V lost 4 bases and J lost 5 bases. In germline, CDR1 is SNHLY, CDR2 FYNNEI. CDR3 length: 16 residues. The CDR3 sequence is CASSARLAGGYETQYF. The CDR3 DNA reads TGTGCCAGCAGTGCTAGGCTAGCGGGGGGTTACGAGACCCAGTACTTC.

This clonotype came up a few times. The chain has TRBV6-1 and TRBJ1-2; tentative D call: TRBD1 (6 bases). This CDR3 has 15 amino acids. The germline V and J ends were trimmed by 6 bases and 2 bases, with 16 bases remaining between them. Germline-derived CDR1 and CDR2 are MNHNS and SASEGT. The CDR3 region is CASSRGGRPNYGYTF. The CDR3 nucleotides read TGTGCCAGCAGCCGAGGGGGACGTCCAAACTATGGCTACACCTTC.

The chain has TRBV12-3 or TRBV12-4 and TRBJ2-1, with TRBD1 identical over 9 bases. The J call is doubtful: the DNA matches TRBJ2-7 better. The CDR3 runs to 13 residues. The CDR3 DNA follows: TGTGCCAGCAAAATAGGACAGGGGCGAGAGCAGTACTTC. Protein product: CASKIGQGREQYF.

The chain combines TRBV25-1 with TRBJ2-3; TRBD2 might be the D (5 bases). V lost 5 bases, J lost 2 bases, and 11 bases lay in between. CDR1 is MGHDK and CDR2 is SYGVNS in the germline V gene. The CDR3 totals 14 residues. The CDR3 region has the DNA TGTGCCAGCAGTAAGGCGGGCGACACAGATACGCAGTATTTT. Translation gives CASSKAGDTDTQYF.

The V and J genes are TRBV18 and TRBJ1-3; D unresolved. In germline, CDR1 is KGHSH, CDR2 LQKENI. The CDR3 loop spans 13 amino acids. V lost 7 bases, J lost 0 bases, and 7 bases lay in between. As DNA, the CDR3 is TGTGCCAGCTTCCAGAGCTCTGGAAACACCATATATTTT. Its protein product is CASFQSSGNTIYF.

The V gene is TRBV9, the J gene TRBJ2-5; unclear D gene. The germline V gene encodes CDR1 SGDLS and CDR2 YYNGEE. The CDR3 totals 14 residues. V was trimmed by 2 bases and J by 2 bases, leaving 10 bases between them. CDR3 DNA sequence: TGTGCCAGCAGCGTCGGGCCCCAACAAGAGACCCAGTACTTC. This gives the protein CASSVGPQQETQYF.

The V call is TRBV20-1, the J call TRBJ1-2, with TRBD1 matching over 9 bases. V was pared by 6 bases and J by 4 bases, with 6 bases of the junction left unmatched. Germline lookup yields CDR1 DFQATT and CDR2 SNEGSKA (reference sequence). This CDR3 is built from 13 residues. The CDR3 loop reads CSAEDRGIYGYTF. CDR3 sequence (DNA): TGCAGTGCAGAGGACAGGGGAATCTATGGCTACACCTTC.

This clonotype occurred a few times. J is TRBJ1-5 and V is TRBV19, with 9 positions matching TRBD1. Trimming removed 6 bases from V and 4 bases from J; junction bases left unmatched: 7. Looked up from germline, CDR1 is LNHDA and CDR2 is SQIVND (reference sequence). This CDR3 is 15 amino acids long. Here the CDR3 DNA reads TGTGCCAGTAGAGGGGCGGGACAGGGTAATCAGCCCCAGCATTTT. It yields the protein CASRGAGQGNQPQHF.

The rearrangement links TRBV10-1 to TRBJ2-1; 11 bases are a match to TRBD2. This CDR3 is built from 15 residues. Trimming took 1 base from V and 6 from J; bases not matched to a gene: 2. Germline V gene data show CDR1 as WNHNN and CDR2 as SYGVQD (reference sequence). The CDR3 DNA reads as TGCGCCAGCAGTGAGTTTACTAGCGGGGGCAATGAGCAGTTCTTC. Its translation: CASSEFTSGGNEQFF.

This clonotype was seen a handful of times. The chain has TRBV21-1 and TRBJ2-7; TRBD1, the table's D call, lacks a check against the DNA. TRBV21-1 is reported as a pseudogene. The CDR3 length is 14 residues. The CDR3 spells CASSKEGDRYEQYF. As DNA, the CDR3 is TGTGCCAGCAGCAAAGAGGGGGACCGCTACGAGCAGTACTTC.